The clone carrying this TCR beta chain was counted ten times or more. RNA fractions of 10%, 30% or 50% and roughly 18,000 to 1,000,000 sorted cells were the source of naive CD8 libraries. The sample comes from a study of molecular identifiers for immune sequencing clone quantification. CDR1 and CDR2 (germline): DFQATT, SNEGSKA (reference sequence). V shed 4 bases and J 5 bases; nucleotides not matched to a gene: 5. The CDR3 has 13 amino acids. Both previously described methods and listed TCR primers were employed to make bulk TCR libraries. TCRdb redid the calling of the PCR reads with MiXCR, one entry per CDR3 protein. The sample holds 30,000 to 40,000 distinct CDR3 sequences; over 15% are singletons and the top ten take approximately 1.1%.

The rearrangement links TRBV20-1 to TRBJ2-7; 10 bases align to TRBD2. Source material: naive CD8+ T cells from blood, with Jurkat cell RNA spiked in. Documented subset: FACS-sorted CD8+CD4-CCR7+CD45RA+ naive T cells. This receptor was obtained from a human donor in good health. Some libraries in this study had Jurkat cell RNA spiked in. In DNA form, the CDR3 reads TGCAGTGCTATACACGGGACTAGCGACGAGCAGTACTTC. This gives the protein CSAIHGTSDEQYF.